The clone carrying this T cell receptor beta chain was observed once. Germline loops: CDR1 SGDLS, CDR2 YYNGEE. Trimming cost V 4 bases and J 0 bases, with 14 bases left between them. This CDR3 is 16 amino acids long. As originally analysed: Reference gene primer amplification gave estimated nucleated cell counts. Profiling relied on immunoSEQ multiplex PCR, and the TCRdb table lists in-frame clones only, not all of them. D and trimming were read from the DNA, whereas the V and J calls and clone size are those reported in that table. The data contain roughly 230,000 clones, about four fifths of them seen just once; the ten biggest clones take up less than 5.5%. The data derive from a study of blood T cell repertoires in COVID-19. Study details: Collection of acute and convalescent COVID-19 samples took place in the United States, Italy and Spain. The analysed material was cDNA or gDNA that came from T cells, B-cell-depleted T cells, or PBMCs.

The sample taken for sequencing was peripheral blood. The sequence derives from a man over 45 with active or convalescent COVID-19. The chain carries TRBV9 and TRBJ1-5; D ambiguous. The CDR3 DNA is TGTGCCAGCAGCCGCGAGGTGGACTATAGCAATCAGCCCCAGCATTTT. Its protein is CASSREVDYSNQPQHF.